This entry is about one TCR beta chain. Its antigen is unidentified. This may be a read error: a much more frequent sequence differs by one nucleotide. Attachment of unique molecular identifiers to individual cDNA molecules was performed. Using its own MiXCR run on the 5' RACE reads, TCRdb lists one record per CDR3 protein. The sample lists about 81,000 distinct CDR3 sequences, 5% to 7% occurring once. The data stem from a study of early T cells in non-severe SARS-CoV-2 infection. Study in general: Chains from this unsorted whole-blood bulk RNA could not be paired.

Study-level results: In VDJdb matching, anti-spike CD8 responses were favored while private and CD4 specificities went missing.

The CDR3 sequence is 13 residues long. Per germline, CDR1 LGHNA and CDR2 YNFKEQ. The receptor comes from an adult who was a healthcare worker with PCR-confirmed SARS-CoV-2 infection or an uninfected control (not recorded which). The sample consisted of whole blood. The chain links TRBV4-2 to TRBJ1-1, with D maybe TRBD1 (6 bases). In nucleotides, the CDR3 is TGTGTCACCACGACCAGGGGATACACTGAAGCTTTCTTT. This encodes CVTTTRGYTEAFF.